The 21 T cell receptor beta chains presented below share a single source sample, sequenced in a study of tumor-infiltrating lymphocytes in localized non-small cell lung cancer. TCRdb's table, derived via immunoSEQ multiplex PCR, lists solely in-frame clones and lacks some. The sample carries several thousand clones, 81% recorded once. Material: uninvolved lung tissue not adjacent to the tumor. Every receptor here comes from a human donor with non-small cell lung cancer.

The chain carries TRBV7-2 and TRBJ2-7; D not certain. The V gene lost 2 bases and the J gene lost 3 bases, with 8 bases spanning the gap. Germline V gene data show CDR1 as SGHTA and CDR2 as FQGNSA. The CDR3 runs 13 residues. The CDR3 DNA follows: TGTGCCAGCAGCTTAATATTGGGCTACGAGCAGTACTTC. Its protein is CASSLILGYEQYF.

DNA for the CDR3: TGTGCCAGCTTCTCCGCCGGGACAGGGGTTAAAAACATTCAGTACTTC. It specifies CASFSAGTGVKNIQYF. V gene TRBV28 combines with J gene TRBJ2-4; 10 nucleotides line up with TRBD1. The V and J ends lost 8 bases and 4 bases, in that order; junction bases with no gene match: 11. The CDR3 length is 16 residues. The germline V gene encodes CDR1 MDHEN and CDR2 SYDVKM.

The rearrangement uses TRBV6-5 and TRBJ1-2; possibly TRBD1 for D (5 bases). The CDR3 sequence is 12 residues long. CDR1 is MNHEY, CDR2 SVGAGI, per germline. V was trimmed by 8 bases and J by 4 bases, leaving 11 bases between them. Here the CDR3 reads CASSDIGYGYTF. The DNA for the CDR3 is TGTGCCAGCTCGGACATCGGCTATGGCTACACCTTC.

The chain couples TRBV5-1 to TRBJ1-1; 7 bases map to TRBD1. Germline trimming cut 4 bases from V and 0 bases from J; bases unmatched to any gene: 3. CDR1 SGHRS and CDR2 YFSETQ come from the germline V gene. CDR3 size: 14 residues. The CDR3 DNA follows: TGCGCCAGCAGCGAGGACAGGTTGAACACTGAAGCTTTCTTT. Translating gives CASSEDRLNTEAFF.

The chain recombines TRBV28 with TRBJ2-6, with D unresolved. V was trimmed by 6 bases and J by 9 bases, leaving 6 bases between them. The CDR3 length is 11 residues. Germline V gives CDR1 MDHEN, CDR2 SYDVKM. CDR3 DNA: TGTGCCAGCAGCCCCAACAACGTCCTGACTTTC. Amino acids: CASSPNNVLTF.

The V gene is TRBV7-2, the J gene TRBJ2-3; 10 nucleotides match TRBD2. Trimming took 5 bases from V and 4 from J; bases not matched to a gene: 3. The CDR3 runs to 14 residues. CDR1 and CDR2 from the germline V gene are SGHTA and FQGNSA. The CDR3 sequence: CASSRAGGPDTQYF. CDR3 DNA: TGTGCCAGCAGCCGAGCGGGAGGGCCAGATACGCAGTATTTT.

The gene calls are TRBV29-1 and TRBJ2-5; 7 bases line up with TRBD1. The CDR3 loop spans 17 amino acids. Germline V gene sequence: CDR1 SQVTM, CDR2 ANQGSEA. V lost 6 bases to trimming and J lost 4 bases; unmatched junction nucleotides: 20. CDR3 in amino acids: CSVAGPLGGDPRETQYF. CDR3 bases: TGCAGCGTCGCAGGGCCTCTAGGGGGCGATCCCCGAGAGACCCAGTACTTC. Using reference TRBV29-1 and TRBJ2-5 for the parts outside the CDR3, the full variable domain is SAVISQKPSRDICQRGTSLTIQCQVDSQVTMMFWYRQQPGQSLTLIATANQGSEATYESGFVIDKFPISRPNLTFSTLTVSNMSPEDSSIYLCSVAGPLGGDPRETQYFGPGTRLLVL.

A few counts support this clone. The chain joins TRBV2 to TRBJ2-5; tentatively, D is TRBD1 (7 bases). The CDR3 totals 14 residues. Germline V lookup: CDR1 SNHLY, CDR2 FYNNEI. V lost 9 bases and J 1 base, leaving 15 bases between the germline ends. CDR3 sequence reads: CASGGTASQETQYF. Written as DNA, the CDR3 is TGTGCCAGTGGGGGGACAGCATCCCAAGAGACCCAGTACTTC.

The V and J genes are TRBV7-9 and TRBJ1-4; D gene uncertain. Trimming left V 6 bases short and J 8 bases short, with 13 bases between. Germline V gene sequence: CDR1 SEHNR, CDR2 FQNEAQ (reference sequence). The CDR3 spans 13 residues. In DNA form, the CDR3 reads TGTGCCAGCAGGGGGATAAATGAGGAAAAACTGTTTTTT. Encoded protein: CASRGINEEKLFF.

This clone was counted only a few times. The genes are TRBV29-1 and TRBJ2-7, with no clear D. CDR3 length: 11 amino acids. Trimming removed 5 bases from V and 6 bases from J, with 11 bases in between. Germline V gives CDR1 SQVTM, CDR2 ANQGSEA. In DNA, the CDR3 is TGCAGCGTTTCCCCCCGGTGCGAGCAGTACTTC. It is translated as CSVSPRCEQYF.

The CDR3: CASSQEGPMGGYTF. Written as DNA, the CDR3 is TGTGCCAGCAGCCAAGAGGGACCAATGGGTGGCTACACCTTC. The V and J genes are TRBV14 and TRBJ1-2; tentatively, D is TRBD1 (5 bases). This CDR3 has 14 residues. Germline assignment: CDR1 SGHDN and CDR2 FVKESK. The ends were cut back, 0 bases at V and 7 bases at J, with 12 bases in the middle.

This chain connects TRBV5-8 to TRBJ2-1; 7 bases are shared with TRBD1. CDR1 and CDR2 (germline): SGHTS, YDEGEE. The CDR3 has 12 amino acids. Trimming took 4 bases from V and 13 from J; bases not matched to a gene: 8. The CDR3 sequence is CASSTTGAKQFF. The DNA for the CDR3 is TGTGCCAGCAGCACCACAGGGGCGAAACAGTTCTTC.

The chain couples TRBV7-9 to TRBJ1-2; D is ambiguous. Germline CDR1 and CDR2: SEHNR and FQNEAQ (reference sequence). The CDR3 totals 13 residues. V dropped 3 bases and J dropped 7 bases, with 12 bases sitting between them. The CDR3 coding sequence is TGTGCCAGCAGCTTGCGGCCGGGTGGTGGCTACACCTTC. Translated: CASSLRPGGGYTF.

This clone has more than one count but fewer than ten. The genes are TRBV5-5 and TRBJ2-7, with 10 nucleotides matching TRBD2. CDR1 is SGHKS and CDR2 is YYEKEE in the germline V gene (reference sequence). J gave up 13 bases and V 7 bases, and 17 bases lay outside the gene matches. The CDR3 covers 14 residues. CDR3 amino acids: CASATGASGRISYF. The CDR3 coding sequence is TGTGCCAGCGCCACTGGGGCTAGCGGGAGAATCAGTTACTTC.

J is TRBJ2-1 and V is TRBV5-1; no reliable D call. The CDR3 runs 13 residues. Looked up from germline, CDR1 is SGHRS and CDR2 is YFSETQ. Trimming pared 7 bases from V and 1 base from J, leaving 9 bases between. CDR3 sequence reads: CASGGPSYNEQFF. The DNA for the CDR3 is TGCGCCAGCGGTGGTCCTTCCTACAATGAGCAGTTCTTC.

The CDR3 region is CASSPGGTEAFF. The CDR3 DNA is TGTGCCAGCAGTCCAGGGGGCACTGAAGCTTTCTTT. V usage is TRBV7-3 and J usage is TRBJ1-1; 7 positions match TRBD1. With 6 bases clipped from V and 4 bases from J, the junction kept 2 bases outside the gene matches. CDR1 is SGHTA, CDR2 FQGTGA, per germline. This CDR3 region has 12 residues.

The chain links TRBV7-2 to TRBJ2-1; no firm D call. Germline V gene lookup returns CDR1 SGHTA and CDR2 FQGNSA. The CDR3 is made up of 15 amino acids. The ends were cut back, 6 bases at V and 9 bases at J, with 21 bases in the middle. CDR3 in DNA: TGTGCCAGCAGTTTTAAATTCTCAGGTAGCAGTGAGCAGTTCTTC. This translates into CASSFKFSGSSEQFF.

V and J are TRBV9 and TRBJ1-4, with 8 bases identical to TRBD1. V shed 10 bases, J shed 7 bases, and the junction held 6 bases outside the gene matches. The CDR3 consists of 12 residues. Germline lookup yields CDR1 SGDLS and CDR2 YYNGEE. The chain's CDR3 is CAVQGAFEKLFF. The DNA of the CDR3 is TGTGCCGTCCAGGGGGCCTTTGAAAAACTGTTTTTT.

The gene calls are TRBV27 and TRBJ2-7; no firm D call. Germline V gives CDR1 MNHEY, CDR2 SMNVEV (reference sequence). This CDR3 spans 14 amino acids. Trimming removed 0 bases from V and 2 bases from J, with 8 bases in between. In DNA, the CDR3 is TGTGCCAGCAGTTTATCTCCCGAAGCCTACGAGCAGTACTTC. The encoded protein is CASSLSPEAYEQYF.

CDR3 residues: CASSHGLAGSSGANVLTF. CDR3 nucleotide sequence: TGTGCCAGCAGCCATGGACTAGCGGGTTCCTCTGGGGCCAACGTCCTGACTTTC. The chain uses TRBV11-2 and TRBJ2-6; 11 bases align to TRBD2. Germline CDR1 is SGHAT and CDR2 is FQNNGV. J was trimmed by 0 bases and V by 5 bases; bases with no gene match: 6. The CDR3 is made up of 18 amino acids.

The chain links TRBV6-6 to TRBJ1-2, with a weak D call TRBD1 (6 bases). The CDR3 loop spans 14 amino acids. Germline lookup yields CDR1 MNHNY and CDR2 SVGAGI (reference sequence). V lost 2 bases and J 8 bases, leaving 15 bases between the germline ends. CDR3 region: CASSYPGAVEGYTF. In DNA form, the CDR3 reads TGTGCCAGCAGTTACCCGGGGGCGGTTGAAGGCTACACCTTC.